This TCR beta chain was sequenced for a study of shared clonotypes between healthy human individuals. Study as a whole: Donor ages ranged 18 to 49 years: a couple of women, a few men. CD4 naive and memory got three plates each, CD8 naive two, CD8 memory one. Study-level findings and limits: The sharing of 5% to 5.5% of naive CD4 clonotypes was seen across a handful of donors.

Generated by immunoSEQ multiplex PCR, the TCRdb table keeps only in-frame clones and is missing some. This sample has around 2.1 million clones, with approximately 96% found just once. With respect to this clone: Its specificity is unknown.

Germline CDR1 and CDR2: WSHSY and SAAADI. Trimming took off 6 bases at V and 0 bases at J, with 12 bases between the two ends. This CDR3 is built from 14 residues. The TCR was taken from a man aged 18 to 29 in good health. Specimen: naive CD4+ T cells sorted from blood. Specified subset: CD45RA+ positively selected. The chain recombines TRBV10-2 with TRBJ2-7, with D maybe TRBD2 (6 bases). The CDR3 is CASSAGTLSYEQYF. The CDR3 DNA sequence: TGCGCCAGCAGCGCCGGGACTCTCTCCTACGAGCAGTACTTC.